This TCR beta chain was profiled in a study of OX40 agonist ivuxolimab in advanced cancers. The wider study: The dose-escalation group included hepatocellular carcinoma, melanoma, renal cell carcinoma and head and neck cancer. Partial responses occurred in Three dose-escalation patients, one with hepatocellular carcinoma and two with cutaneous melanoma. Study-level findings and limits: CD4+ T cells averaged fewer expanded clones than CD8+ T cells.

About this clone itself: Its antigen remains unknown.

Patients with a history of autoimmune disease or on systemic immunosuppression were excluded. The assay was immunoSEQ multiplex PCR, and TCRdb's table has in-frame clones only and misses some. The table shows 65,000 to 100,000 clones, with about 81% occurring only once. Per the germline V gene, CDR1 is LGHNA and CDR2 is YNFKEQ. CDR3 size: 17 residues. Trimming removed 0 bases at V and 4 bases at J, with 13 bases between. Sequenced material: CD4+ or CD8+ T cells sorted from blood, taken in a trial of the OX40 agonist ivuxolimab. This rearrangement joins TRBV4-2 to TRBJ2-6, with D possibly TRBD2 on 5 matching bases. This sequence was found in an adult with an advanced solid tumor such as melanoma, head and neck, liver or kidney cancer. The chain's CDR3 is CASSQDKTGSGANVLTF. DNA of the CDR3: TGTGCCAGCAGCCAAGATAAAACGGGGTCCGGGGCCAACGTCCTGACTTTC.